Presented here are 17 T cell receptor beta chains from one specimen sequenced in a study of cytomegalovirus exposure and HLA in healthy donors. It was with 60 Vbeta and 13 Jbeta primers that the PCR ran. TCRdb's table, derived via immunoSEQ multiplex PCR, lists solely in-frame clones and lacks some. This table has 120,000 to 150,000 clones, 80% to 90% appearing once. Sequenced sample: PBMCs. The receptors here all came from a boy aged 2 to 10 in good health and CMV-seronegative.

CDR3: CASRGQGSTYEQYF. CDR3 in DNA: TGTGCCAGCAGGGGACAGGGATCGACCTACGAGCAGTACTTC. The chain has TRBV6-5 and TRBJ2-7, with 9 bases fitting TRBD1. Germline CDR1 and CDR2: MNHEY and SVGAGI. J lost 2 bases, V lost 6 bases, and 5 bases had no gene match. The CDR3 runs to 14 residues.

The gene calls are TRBV4-2 and TRBJ2-7; D uncertain. The CDR3 is made up of 12 amino acids. Trimming cost V 5 bases and J 7 bases, with 12 bases left between them. Germline values: CDR1 LGHNA, CDR2 YNFKEQ. The DNA of the CDR3 is TGTGCCAGCAGCACATCGACGGGTGAGCAGTACTTC. Translation gives CASSTSTGEQYF.

This clone was counted between two and nine times. The chain has TRBV13 and TRBJ2-7, with 12 bases matching TRBD1. The CDR3 spans 16 residues. Germline CDR1 reads PRHDT; CDR2 reads FYEKMQ (reference sequence). V lost 5 bases and J lost 3; bases outside the gene matches: 8. DNA for the CDR3: TGTGCCAGCAGCCCGAGGGACAGGGGGCCGGGCTACGAGCAGTACTTC. Amino acids: CASSPRDRGPGYEQYF.

This chain uses TRBV6-4 with TRBJ2-3; 7 bases line up with TRBD2. CDR3 size: 15 residues. V trimming: 5 bases; J trimming: 0 bases; junction bases outside the gene matches: 5. CDR1 is MRHNA and CDR2 is SNTAGT in the germline V gene. CDR3 coding DNA: TGTGCCAGCAGTCCTAGCGGAGCTAGCACAGATACGCAGTATTTT. Its protein product is CASSPSGASTDTQYF.

The V gene is TRBV4-1, the J gene TRBJ2-3, with TRBD2 as a possible D gene (6 bases). The CDR3 is 14 amino acids. V dropped 10 bases and J dropped 5 bases, with 19 bases sitting between them. In germline, CDR1 is MGHRA, CDR2 YSYEKL. As DNA, the CDR3 is TGCGCCACCGCGGGAACGGGAGCATTAGATACGCAGTATTTT. Encoded protein: CATAGTGALDTQYF.

This clone was recorded only once. This rearrangement joins TRBV4-1 to TRBJ2-5; maybe TRBD1 (6 bases). V was trimmed by 5 bases and J by 5 bases, leaving 21 bases between them. This CDR3 is built from 16 residues. Per germline, CDR1 MGHRA and CDR2 YSYEKL. CDR3 DNA: TGCGCCAGCAGCGTTCACCCGGACAGATTGAGGGAGACCCAGTACTTC. Protein: CASSVHPDRLRETQYF.

V is TRBV29-1 and J is TRBJ1-1; a possible D gene is TRBD1 (6 bases). The germline CDR1 and CDR2 sequences are SQVTM and ANQGSEA. The CDR3 covers 13 residues. V dropped 3 bases and J dropped 1 base, with 9 bases sitting between them. This CDR3 is CSVDRGANTEAFF. Here the CDR3 DNA reads TGCAGCGTTGATCGGGGGGCGAACACTGAAGCTTTCTTT.

The chain links TRBV18 to TRBJ2-1; 7 positions match TRBD1. Germline CDR1 reads KGHSH; CDR2 reads LQKENI. The CDR3 has 16 residues. Trimming took 3 bases from V and 1 from J; bases not matched to a gene: 6. The CDR3: CASSPTTGVSYNEQFF. The CDR3 nucleotides are TGTGCCAGCTCACCTACCACAGGGGTTTCCTACAATGAGCAGTTCTTC.

The chain recombines TRBV27 with TRBJ2-3; D remains ambiguous. The V gene's germline CDR1 is MNHEY and CDR2 SMNVEV (reference sequence). V shed 3 bases and J shed 2 bases, with 12 bases lying between them. The CDR3 covers 15 residues. DNA of the CDR3: TGTGCCAGCAGTTTTCCGGAACTACTCACAGATACGCAGTATTTT. This sequence encodes CASSFPELLTDTQYF.

This chain joins TRBV10-3 and TRBJ2-7; 7 bases are shared with TRBD1. After removal of 0 bases from V and 6 bases from J, the junction contained 5 bases not matched to a gene. Germline CDR1 reads ENHRY; CDR2 reads SYGVKD. CDR3 length: 14 residues. Here the CDR3 DNA reads TGTGCCATCAGTGAGTCGGACAGGACCCCCGAGCAGTACTTC. Translating gives CAISESDRTPEQYF.

This clone was counted once. The CDR3 DNA is TGTGCCACCAGCGGGGACTACTGGTACGAGCAGTACTTC. As protein: CATSGDYWYEQYF. This chain joins TRBV15 and TRBJ2-7, with 7 bases aligning to TRBD2. CDR3 size: 13 residues. With V trimmed by 5 bases and J by 4 bases, 5 bases remained unmatched. From germline, CDR1 is LNHNV and CDR2 YYDKDF (reference sequence). The whole variable domain, remainder taken from reference TRBV15 and TRBJ2-7, is DAMVIQNPRYQVTQFGKPVTLSCSQTLNHNVMYWYQQKSSQAPKLLFHYYDKDFNNEADTPDNFQSRRPNTSFCFLDIRSPGLGDTAMYLCATSGDYWYEQYFGPGTRLTVT.

The V call is TRBV15, the J call TRBJ1-1; tentatively, D is TRBD1 (6 bases). The germline V and J ends were trimmed by 3 bases and 10 bases, with 18 bases remaining between them. The CDR3 covers 14 residues. Germline CDR1 is LNHNV and CDR2 is YYDKDF (reference sequence). CDR3 coding DNA: TGTGCCACCAGCAGGGATAATGACAGGCGCAGAGCTTTCTTT. Protein: CATSRDNDRRRAFF.

The chain links TRBV6-5 to TRBJ2-1; 12 bases map to TRBD1. Per the germline V gene, CDR1 is MNHEY and CDR2 is SVGAGI. Germline trimming cut 7 bases from V and 9 bases from J; bases unmatched to any gene: 7. The CDR3 has 14 residues. The CDR3 DNA follows: TGTGCCAGCAAGGGACAGGGGGCCTATGGTGAGCAGTTCTTC. Amino acid sequence: CASKGQGAYGEQFF.

The CDR3 sequence: CAWAGGERPSYNEQFF. The CDR3 DNA is TGTGCCTGGGCCGGCGGGGAGCGTCCCTCCTACAATGAGCAGTTCTTC. This chain connects TRBV30 to TRBJ2-1, with D tentatively TRBD2 (6 bases). Germline V gives CDR1 GTSNPN, CDR2 SVGIG (reference sequence). The V gene lost 5 bases and the J gene lost 0 bases, with 17 bases spanning the gap. The CDR3 is 16 residues long.

This clone appeared once. The V call is TRBV15, the J call TRBJ2-7, with 15 bases that match TRBD2. This CDR3 has 20 amino acids. Per the germline V gene, CDR1 is LNHNV and CDR2 is YYDKDF (reference sequence). Trimming removed 1 base from V and 2 bases from J; junction bases left unmatched: 12. Here the CDR3 reads CATSRVAGTSGGPRPYEQYF. The CDR3 coding sequence is TGTGCCACCAGCAGAGTAGCTGGGACTAGCGGGGGGCCGAGACCCTACGAGCAGTACTTC.

CDR3 coding DNA: TGTGCCACATCCGAGGGAAACTCTGGAAACACCATATATTTT. Residues: CATSEGNSGNTIYF. The rearrangement links TRBV19 to TRBJ1-3; no firm D call. The V end was cut by 10 bases, the J end by 0 bases, with 13 bases between. CDR1 is LNHDA and CDR2 is SQIVND in the germline V gene (reference sequence). CDR3 length equals 14 residues.

The chain is built from TRBV5-7 and TRBJ2-2; weak D call: TRBD1 (6 bases). TRBV5-7 is labeled an ORF, and its function is uncertain. V lost 2 bases to trimming and J lost 3 bases, with 17 bases between them. The CDR3 is 17 residues long. The CDR3 reads CASSLHRAPLDTGELFF. For the CDR3, the DNA is TGTGCCAGCAGCTTACACAGGGCCCCCTTGGACACCGGGGAGCTGTTTTTT.